The 9 T cell receptor beta chains presented below share a single source sample, sequenced in a study of blood T cell repertoires in COVID-19. Profiled with immunoSEQ multiplex PCR; TCRdb holds only in-frame clones, not every one. This sample yields a few hundred thousand clones, of which about four fifths are seen a single time; less than 20% belongs to the top ten. The sample was peripheral blood. These receptors originate from a person aged 70 to 85 with COVID-19, enrolled during active disease.

The rearrangement links TRBV27 to TRBJ2-2, with 7 positions matching TRBD2. Germline CDR1 MNHEY, CDR2 SMNVEV (reference sequence). J lost 0 bases, V lost 6 bases, and 7 bases had no gene match. CDR3 length: 16 amino acids. CDR3 amino acids: CASRLTGTTNTGELFF. Here the CDR3 DNA reads TGTGCCAGCAGACTCACCGGGACTACGAACACCGGGGAGCTGTTTTTT.

The chain carries TRBV9 and TRBJ2-1; 7 nucleotides line up with TRBD2. V trimming: 0 bases; J trimming: 8 bases; junction bases outside the gene matches: 17. Germline CDR1 is SGDLS and CDR2 is YYNGEE. CDR3 size: 18 residues. The DNA for the CDR3 is TGTGCCAGCAGCGTAGATTCGCACTCGGGAGGCAAGTCCGATGAGCAGTTCTTC. It translates to CASSVDSHSGGKSDEQFF.

The genes are TRBV28 and TRBJ2-2; 7 bases are a match to TRBD2. The CDR3 runs to 15 residues. The ends lost 7 bases at V and 0 bases at J; junction bases unmatched: 5. The germline gives CDR1 MDHEN, CDR2 SYDVKM. This chain's CDR3 is CASKGLGANTGELFF. The CDR3 DNA sequence: TGTGCCAGCAAAGGACTAGGGGCGAACACCGGGGAGCTGTTTTTT.

V and J are TRBV28 and TRBJ2-1, with a weak D call TRBD2 (6 bases). Germline CDR1 and CDR2: MDHEN and SYDVKM. V shed 7 bases and J shed 2 bases, with 12 bases lying between them. The CDR3 runs 14 residues. The CDR3 here is CASTGGGPYNEQFF. CDR3 sequence (DNA): TGTGCCAGCACGGGTGGAGGGCCCTACAATGAGCAGTTCTTC.

This chain joins TRBV9 and TRBJ2-6, with TRBD1 identical over 9 bases. V was pared by 4 bases and J by 2 bases, with 13 bases of the junction left unmatched. Germline values: CDR1 SGDLS, CDR2 YYNGEE. The CDR3 loop spans 19 amino acids. CDR3 in amino acids: CASSSQTGTGFTGANVLTF. CDR3 nucleotide sequence: TGTGCCAGCAGCTCCCAAACCGGGACAGGGTTCACTGGGGCCAACGTCCTGACTTTC.

This sequence joins TRBV6-6 and TRBJ1-1, with D hard to call. Germline lookup yields CDR1 MNHNY and CDR2 SVGAGI (reference sequence). V lost 6 bases, J lost 4 bases, and 15 bases lay in between. The CDR3 covers 14 residues. For the CDR3, the DNA is TGTGCCAGCAGGGATATCGGGTGGGTCACTGAAGCTTTCTTT. It translates to CASRDIGWVTEAFF.

This clone was observed a single time. The V gene is TRBV9, the J gene TRBJ2-3, with 7 positions matching TRBD2. This CDR3 region has 16 residues. The V gene end was trimmed by 0 bases and the J gene end by 0 bases; junction bases not matched to a gene: 4. Germline V lookup: CDR1 SGDLS, CDR2 YYNGEE. Here the CDR3 DNA reads TGTGCCAGCAGCGTAGCTAGCGGCCATAGCACAGATACGCAGTATTTT. Its protein product is CASSVASGHSTDTQYF.

This chain links TRBV11-2 with TRBJ1-3; D is uncertain. CDR1 is SGHAT, CDR2 FQNNGV, per germline. The CDR3 is 15 amino acids. The ends were cut back, 5 bases at V and 0 bases at J, with 11 bases in the middle. The CDR3 DNA reads TGTGCCAGCAGCCGGGATGGGAGCTCTGGAAACACCATATATTTT. It yields the protein CASSRDGSSGNTIYF.

In DNA, the CDR3 is TGTGCCAGCAGCCACCCCCGGATCCCGGGACAGATTAGCAATCAGCCCCAGCATTTT. This encodes CASSHPRIPGQISNQPQHF. The J gene is TRBJ1-5, the V gene TRBV7-9; 7 bases are shared with TRBD1. This CDR3 comprises 19 residues. The J segment lost 0 bases and the V segment lost 5 bases, leaving 16 bases of the junction unmatched. The germline gives CDR1 SEHNR, CDR2 FQNEAQ (reference sequence).